These T cell receptor beta chains were read from a single sample in a study of cytomegalovirus exposure and HLA in healthy donors. Repertoires were generated with immunoSEQ multiplex PCR, while TCRdb's copy carries only in-frame clones and drops some. Its table records roughly 77,000 clones. The sample consisted of PBMCs. The receptors originated from a man aged 25 to 40 in good health and CMV-seronegative. Each CDR3 is given with its conserved first and last residue. Each record gives: J gene, V gene, D gene, clone size, CDR3 protein. A D gene is named only where the DNA matches it firmly. Not all rows give a size; the values are once, few, many and, for expanded clones, a class.

>TRBJ1-2|TRBV5-1|NA|NA
CASSLEGPNYGYTF
>TRBJ1-6|TRBV18|TRBD1|NA
CASSPIQRQGDSPLHF
>TRBJ1-5|TRBV4-1|NA|NA
CASSQLLGSPWVGNQPQHF
>TRBJ2-4|TRBV6-6|NA|NA
CAACAENIQYF
>TRBJ2-2|TRBV5-6|TRBD2|NA
CASSWQLAGVGTGELFF
>TRBJ2-2|TRBV28|NA|NA
CASWTASTGELFF
>TRBJ2-5|TRBV11-1|TRBD2|NA
CASSTSTSGEETQYF
>TRBJ1-1|TRBV19|NA|NA
CASSIDGETLEAFF
>TRBJ2-1|TRBV5-4|TRBD1|NA
CASSPKPGQGPNEQFF
>TRBJ1-2|TRBV5-4|NA|NA
CASSLAGPQGLYGYTF
>TRBJ2-7|TRBV4-1|NA|NA
CASSQDREPYEQYF
>TRBJ1-2|TRBV5-1|NA|NA
CASSDGGQPVYGYTF
>TRBJ2-1|TRBV4-1|NA|NA
CASSQGRGPGDEQFF
>TRBJ2-7|TRBV6-1|NA|NA
CASSEPGRTYEQYF
>TRBJ2-7|TRBV7-9|TRBD1|NA
CASSLGQPGQGYEQYF
>TRBJ1-1|TRBV5-1|NA|NA
CASSLVGENTEAFF
>TRBJ2-1|TRBV7-2|TRBD2|NA
CASSLTSGTNDNEQFF
>TRBJ2-1|TRBV5-1|TRBD2|NA
CASSLASSSGGINEQFF
>TRBJ2-5|TRBV13|TRBD2|NA
CASSLGALRGGETQYF
>TRBJ2-3|TRBV25-1|TRBD1|medium-sized
CASSPDRWSTDTQYF
>TRBJ2-6|TRBV7-9|TRBD1|NA
CASNRGARAFGANVLTF
>TRBJ2-7|TRBV6-5|TRBD1|NA
CASSLTGVAYEQYF
>TRBJ2-7|TRBV10-3|NA|NA
CAISESGPYEQYF
>TRBJ2-7|TRBV11-2|NA|NA
CASSRTSLSYEQYF
>TRBJ1-5|TRBV6-1|TRBD1|NA
CASSEQGAQPQHF
>TRBJ1-4|TRBV2|NA|NA
CASSPRNEKLFF
>TRBJ2-5|TRBV5-5|TRBD1|NA
CASSLVGQDQETQYF
>TRBJ2-3|TRBV27|NA|NA
CASSLHRFLDTQYF
>TRBJ2-7|TRBV4-1|NA|NA
CASSQTIVRGGTYEQYF